This T cell receptor beta chain originates from a study of shared clonotypes between healthy human individuals. General study results and limits: Of the naive CD4 clonotypes, around 4.7% were shared across several donors.

Some 30,000 T cell genomes, or approximately 190 ng DNA, went into the sorted-subset replicate PCRs. Using immunoSEQ multiplex PCR, the repertoire was profiled, and TCRdb retains in-frame clones only, with some absent. The sample has 100,000 or so clones, more than 65% seen once. A word on this clone: What it binds is not known.

This CDR3 has 14 amino acids. Germline lookup yields CDR1 MNHEY and CDR2 SMNVEV (reference sequence). Trimming took off 0 bases at V and 3 bases at J, with 8 bases between the two ends. Source material: memory CD8+ T cells sorted from blood. Stated subset: CD45RO+ cells pooled with CCR7-negative TemRA cells. The rearrangement uses TRBV27 and TRBJ1-2; D remains ambiguous. The clonotype originates from a woman under 40 in good health. The CDR3 reads CASSLSSGYYGYTF. The CDR3 DNA reads as TGTGCCAGCAGTTTATCTTCAGGTTACTATGGCTACACCTTC.